This T cell receptor beta chain was observed in a study of shared clonotypes between healthy human individuals. The healthy adult donors were HIV-negative and reported no recent acute infections or vaccinations. It was 150 to 200 ng DNA, 31,000 or so T cell genomes, that sorted-subset replicate PCRs used. Original analysis: ImmunoSEQ gave junction-only sequences without quality scores, so filtering differed. Generated by immunoSEQ multiplex PCR, the TCRdb table keeps only in-frame clones and is missing some. The DNA gave D and trimming, while V, J and clone size come from that table. The table records 950,000 to 1,100,000 clones, around 82% of them present only once. Germline V gene lookup returns CDR1 MDHEN and CDR2 SYDVKM. This CDR3 is built from 15 residues. Trimming shortened V by 2 bases and J by 0 bases, and 9 bases separated the two germline ends. Study-level points and caveats: Generation of non-shared clonotypes was less probable than generation of clonotypes shared by all four donors.

Details on this clone: Its antigen is not known.

Sequences were obtained from memory CD4+ T cells from PBMCs. Subset: CD45RA-negative fraction. The source is a young man in good health. Some clones in this sample may be carry-over from other donors' samples. The V call is TRBV28, the J call TRBJ2-3; unclear D gene. The CDR3 region has the DNA TGTGCCAGCAGTTTAGGAATGGGTAGCACAGATACGCAGTATTTT. Translation gives CASSLGMGSTDTQYF.